These 20 T cell receptor beta chains were sequenced from one sample in a study of T cells expressing NK-cell markers. TCRdb reprocessed the 5' RACE reads, with one entry per CDR3 protein and no DNA. The sample totals 150,000 to 170,000 distinct CDR3 sequences. Sequences were obtained from blood T cells: a sorted CD56 or NKG2C T cell subset, CD4+ or CD8+ T cells, or bulk PBMC T cells (not recorded which). These receptors were obtained from a woman between 45 and 65 years old in good health.

V is TRBV3-1 and J is TRBJ2-7; TCRdb lists TRBD1, though no DNA is available to test this call. CDR1 LGHDT and CDR2 YNNKEL come from the germline V gene (reference sequence). This CDR3 is built from 13 residues. The chain's CDR3 is CASSHTGDYEQYF.

The gene calls are TRBV29-1 and TRBJ2-1; no DNA is available, so the TRBD1 call from TCRdb remains unchecked. Germline CDR1 is SQVTM and CDR2 is ANQGSEA. CDR3 length: 16 amino acids. This CDR3 is CSVEDPRDRGQGEQFF.

V is TRBV10-3 and J is TRBJ1-1. The germline V gene encodes CDR1 ENHRY and CDR2 SYGVKD. The CDR3 totals 13 residues. CDR3: CAISESVGIQAFF.

The rearrangement links TRBV5-1 to TRBJ1-6; TCRdb's D gene call, TRBD1, goes unchecked for lack of DNA. This CDR3 is 14 amino acids long. Germline loops: CDR1 SGHRS, CDR2 YFSETQ. The CDR3 sequence is CASSLDRGGSPLHF.

The chain employs TRBV12-3 or TRBV12-4 and TRBJ1-1; TCRdb outputs TRBD1, but without DNA this stays unchecked. The CDR3 spans 13 residues. The CDR3 loop is CATELRVVGEAFF.

The chain joins TRBV7-9 to TRBJ2-7; as DNA is missing, the TRBD2 call by TCRdb cannot be tested. The CDR3 sequence is 15 residues long. CDR1 is SEHNR and CDR2 is FQNEAQ in the germline V gene (reference sequence). The CDR3 loop reads CASSFGSQGSYEQYF.

This chain joins TRBV6-1 and TRBJ2-4. CDR3 length equals 15 residues. Germline V lookup: CDR1 MNHNS, CDR2 SASEGT. The CDR3: CASSDPAASKNIQYF.

This chain connects TRBV4-1 to TRBJ2-7; TCRdb proposes TRBD1, but this gene call is untestable without DNA. Per germline, CDR1 MGHRA and CDR2 YSYEKL. The CDR3 runs to 14 residues. The CDR3 reads CASSPGAGVYEQYF.

The chain couples TRBV27 to TRBJ2-7; no DNA is available, so the TRBD2 call from TCRdb remains unchecked. The CDR3 sequence is 21 residues long. Germline CDR1 reads MNHEY; CDR2 reads SMNVEV (reference sequence). The CDR3 loop is CASSPITPRGLAGDPPYEQYF.

The V gene is TRBV7-9, the J gene TRBJ2-1. Germline CDR1 is SEHNR and CDR2 is FQNEAQ (reference sequence). CDR3 length: 12 amino acids. The CDR3 spells CASSPEKDEQFF.

The chain couples TRBV2 to TRBJ2-7; TCRdb's D call, TRBD2, is unchecked because there is no DNA. The V gene's germline CDR1 is SNHLY and CDR2 FYNNEI. The CDR3 runs to 16 residues. This chain's CDR3 is CASEGLAGVSSYEQYF.

V usage is TRBV4-1 and J usage is TRBJ2-3; the D gene TCRdb calls, TRBD2, cannot be checked with no DNA. CDR3 length equals 17 residues. In germline, CDR1 is MGHRA, CDR2 YSYEKL. CDR3 protein: CASSRPVGSGDADTQYF.

The CDR3 loop reads CASSHSFDRGVNEQFF. The chain joins TRBV12-3 or TRBV12-4 to TRBJ2-1; TCRdb's D call of TRBD1 is untestable without DNA. The CDR3 has 16 residues.

The CDR3 sequence is CASRDYYTQYF. The V call is TRBV27, the J call TRBJ2-3; TCRdb's D call, TRBD2, is unchecked because there is no DNA. This CDR3 spans 11 amino acids. Germline loops: CDR1 MNHEY, CDR2 SMNVEV (reference sequence).

CDR3 sequence: CASSLKAKNIQYF. The chain links TRBV4-2 to TRBJ2-4. Germline CDR1 LGHNA, CDR2 YNFKEQ. CDR3 length equals 13 residues.

This sequence joins TRBV19 and TRBJ1-1; TCRdb's D gene call, TRBD1, goes unchecked for lack of DNA. CDR1 and CDR2 (germline): LNHDA, SQIVND (reference sequence). This CDR3 region has 15 residues. CDR3 protein: CASSIVGTSNTEAFF. Full variable domain (missing parts from reference TRBV19 and TRBJ1-1): DGGITQSPKYLFRKEGQNVTLSCEQNLNHDAMYWYRQDPGQGLRLIYYSQIVNDFQKGDIAEGYSVSREKKESFPLTVTSAQKNPTAFYLCASSIVGTSNTEAFFGQGTRLTVV.

The J gene is TRBJ2-3, the V gene TRBV27; TCRdb names TRBD1, which stays unverified in the absence of DNA. The CDR3 has 14 amino acids. Germline CDR1 is MNHEY and CDR2 is SMNVEV (reference sequence). CDR3 residues: CASSSRQRPDTQYF.

The gene calls are TRBV11-2 and TRBJ2-3; TCRdb outputs TRBD2, but without DNA this stays unchecked. CDR1 and CDR2 (germline): SGHAT, FQNNGV. The CDR3 totals 17 residues. The CDR3 region is CASTEEVPGAGGDTQYF.

The V and J genes are TRBV19 and TRBJ2-2; absent DNA, TCRdb's TRBD2 call cannot be checked. The germline gives CDR1 LNHDA, CDR2 SQIVND (reference sequence). This CDR3 comprises 13 residues. The CDR3 is CASSITSYGELFF.

J is TRBJ1-2 and V is TRBV5-5; TCRdb picks TRBD1, but there is no DNA to check that call. There are 14 residues in the CDR3. Germline loops: CDR1 SGHKS, CDR2 YYEKEE (reference sequence). This chain's CDR3 is CASRRSQGSEGYTF.